This record concerns one T cell receptor beta chain sequence. Its antigen is not identified. Thawed PBMCs were FACS-sorted into unstimulated CD4+CD25+CD127- regulatory T cells, CD4+CD25- non-regulatory cells, CD4 and CD8 cells. The sample comes from a study of Tregs in tolerant kidney transplant recipients. Looking at the study overall: The nonmyeloablative bone marrow transplants came from related graft donors, with transient mixed chimerism.

Only in-frame clones appear in the TCRdb table, and some are missing; sequencing was by immunoSEQ multiplex PCR. This sample has some 80,000 clones; approximately 98% occur once, and the top ten carry roughly 0.6%. Trimming cost V 1 base and J 8 bases; bases outside gene matches: 7. This CDR3 has 15 residues. Germline CDR1 is SGHAT and CDR2 is FQNNGV. Study results and limitations: Some patients' samples used different primers over time, so nucleotide sequences weren't comparable. Donor-specific Treg expansion exceeded global Treg expansion in tolerant patients, suggesting antigen drive.

The source material was CD4+ T cells from blood, sampled before the transplant. This chain connects TRBV11-2 to TRBJ1-4, with TRBD1 identical over 7 bases. This clonotype originated in a human donor who received a combined kidney and bone marrow transplant. CDR3 nucleotides: TGTGCCAGCAGCTTAGGGACAGGCCAATGGGAAAAACTGTTTTTT. This encodes CASSLGTGQWEKLFF.